The present T cell receptor (beta chain) was sequenced within a study of identical twins. Study conclusions and caveats: Compared with unrelated sharing, twin-shared out-of-frame alpha sequences had more low-probability sequences. Reduced insertions were recorded for abundant cord blood beta clonotypes, with no such pattern in memory repertoires.

The germline gives CDR1 LNHDA, CDR2 SQIVND (reference sequence). This CDR3 has 12 amino acids. Trimming took 1 base from V and 8 from J, leaving 6 bases between them. A universal primer site was added by template switching, and unique molecular identifiers were carried by the cDNA. Using its own MiXCR run on the 5' RACE reads, TCRdb lists one record per CDR3 protein. The repertoire holds about 1.7 million distinct CDR3 sequences, about 32% seen once, with approximately 0.29% in the top ten. As for this clonotype: Its antigen is currently unknown.

Donors were all healthy Caucasians. The sequenced sample was cord blood. This receptor was identified in a newborn girl in good health. The chain joins TRBV19 to TRBJ2-1; D remains ambiguous. CDR3 in amino acids: CASSIVGDEQFF. The CDR3 DNA reads TGTGCCAGTAGTATAGTTGGCGATGAGCAGTTCTTC.